This is a list of T cell receptor beta chains from one sample in a study of T cell responses to AZD1222 COVID-19 vaccine. Only in-frame clones appear in the TCRdb table, and some are missing; sequencing was by immunoSEQ multiplex PCR. The table has approximately 50,000 clones, roughly 90% seen once. Sequences were derived from peripheral blood, sampled 28 days after the second AZD1222 dose. Receptors were obtained from an adult who received the AZD1222 COVID-19 vaccine. CDR3s include the opening cysteine and the closing phenylalanine or tryptophan.

J gene,V gene,CDR3 protein
TRBJ1-2,TRBV27,CASSPLIEGYGYTF
TRBJ1-2,TRBV3-1/TRBV3-2,CASSQDVSGFDGYTF
TRBJ2-7,TRBV7-2,CASSSTGLAGGFSYEQYF
TRBJ2-1,TRBV9,CASRFGTGSGNEQFF
TRBJ2-7,TRBV28,CASSFGKYEQYF
TRBJ2-7,TRBV28,CASTTGTGGYEQYF
TRBJ1-6,TRBV12-3/TRBV12-4,CASRGPVGSPLHF
TRBJ1-4,TRBV19,CASNIPGTNEKLFF
TRBJ2-7,TRBV18,CASSSPGQRYTEQYF
TRBJ1-2,TRBV12-5,CASGLAPRTVGANYGYTF
TRBJ2-1,TRBV18,CASSSPNNADNEQFF
TRBJ1-4,TRBV12-3/TRBV12-4,CASRAATNEKLFF
TRBJ1-1,TRBV6-1,CASSDLQTMNTEAFF
TRBJ1-1,TRBV5-8,CASTLGQGTEAFF
TRBJ2-1,TRBV5-5,CASSRQVLSEQFF
TRBJ2-3,TRBV5-1,CASSLGVSGSTDTQYF
TRBJ1-2,TRBV28,CATSPKKYGYTF
TRBJ2-2,TRBV5-1,CASTPGGYNTGELFF
TRBJ1-2,TRBV6-6,CASSPGQGAAYGYTF
TRBJ2-7,TRBV18,CASSTNDGYEQYF
TRBJ2-1,TRBV4-1,CASSPTRDSGSGQFF
TRBJ1-2,TRBV12-3/TRBV12-4,CASSWDRGAYTF
TRBJ2-5,TRBV4-1,CASSPDTQETQYF
TRBJ2-1,TRBV7-7,CASSRGQASYNEQFF
TRBJ2-3,TRBV27,CASSPLPTDTQYF
TRBJ1-1,TRBV5-5,CASSSGQGVVVAFF
TRBJ1-1,TRBV7-9,CASSRVPQGAFDTEAFF
TRBJ2-7,TRBV5-8,CASSWDREGKQYF
TRBJ2-7,TRBV6-5,CASRGQVLYEQYF
TRBJ2-5,TRBV12-3/TRBV12-4,CASSQGGQETQYF
TRBJ2-1,TRBV4-2,CASSQGRGRRDNEQFF
TRBJ2-1,TRBV27,CASSPSGRALNEQFF
TRBJ1-1,TRBV5-1,CASSPDRGTEAFF
TRBJ2-1,TRBV12-3/TRBV12-4,CASSLGLDNEQFF
TRBJ1-2,TRBV15,CATSRGQGKDDISGYTF
TRBJ1-2,TRBV28,CASSRTGTGTFYTF
TRBJ2-7,TRBV9,CASSVEGKNYEQYF
TRBJ1-2,TRBV6-5,CASSPRDYGYTF
TRBJ1-5,TRBV11-3,CASSQGSNQPQHF
TRBJ1-5,TRBV3-1/TRBV3-2,CASSQVLGVGQPQHF
TRBJ2-3,TRBV4-3,CASSRGSTDTQYF
TRBJ1-1,TRBV19,CASSIGTPEAFF
TRBJ1-2,TRBV7-9,CASSLEGFMSYGYTF
TRBJ1-2,TRBV4-1,CASSQDSGRLGYTF
TRBJ2-7,TRBV3-1/TRBV3-2,CASSQGYGQGYEQYF
TRBJ2-7,TRBV27,CASRFTGTGREQYF
TRBJ1-1,TRBV28,CASSVTGPTEAFF
TRBJ1-5,TRBV6-5,CASRQGDQPQHF
TRBJ2-3,TRBV19,CASSFSRGADTQYF
TRBJ1-5,TRBV2,CASSSNPGREPQHF
TRBJ1-2,TRBV5-6,CASSFEFQGRGYTF
TRBJ2-7,TRBV12-3/TRBV12-4,CASSLSAGYEQYF
TRBJ2-2,TRBV7-2,CASSLLAGGRGELFF
TRBJ2-7,TRBV6-5,CASSYHYEQYF